This passage covers 8 T cell receptor beta chains from one sample sequenced in a study of cytomegalovirus exposure and HLA in healthy donors. 13 Jbeta primers and 60 Vbeta primers were used for the PCR. TCRdb keeps only in-frame clones here, not all; method: immunoSEQ multiplex PCR. The data contain fewer than 150,000 clones, approximately 83% of them singletons. The source material was PBMCs. The receptors were sampled from a man aged 40-50 years in good health and CMV-seropositive.

The chain recombines TRBV6-4 with TRBJ1-5; D call uncertain. Trimming shortened V by 6 bases and J by 3 bases, and 18 bases separated the two germline ends. The CDR3 is 16 amino acids. The V gene's germline CDR1 is MRHNA and CDR2 SNTAGT. DNA of the CDR3: TGTGCCAGCAGCGCCCTGTCTGAGGGCTTCAATCAGCCCCAGCATTTT. Its translation: CASSALSEGFNQPQHF.

The chain recombines TRBV27 with TRBJ2-3, with D uncertain. The CDR3 extends over 13 amino acids. Trimming left V 2 bases short and J 3 bases short, with 6 bases between. Looked up from germline, CDR1 is MNHEY and CDR2 is SMNVEV (reference sequence). CDR3 protein: CASSLIETDTQYF. In nucleotides, the CDR3 is TGTGCCAGCAGTTTAATTGAGACAGATACGCAGTATTTT.

The chain carries TRBV2 and TRBJ1-2; TRBD1 matches 9 bases. V lost 4 bases to trimming and J lost 4 bases; unmatched junction nucleotides: 7. The CDR3 is 15 amino acids. CDR1 is SNHLY, CDR2 FYNNEI, per germline. The CDR3 nucleotides read TGTGCCAGCAGTGCAAGGACAGGGGCGCTCTATGGCTACACCTTC. Its translation: CASSARTGALYGYTF.

The rearrangement joins TRBV16 to TRBJ1-5; weak D call: TRBD1 (5 bases). Germline-derived CDR1 and CDR2 are KGHSY and FQNENV. Trimming pared 5 bases from V and 6 bases from J, leaving 20 bases between. CDR3 size: 16 residues. The DNA for the CDR3 is TGTGCCAGCAGCAAAATGACGGGGGGGAGGGGTCAGCCCCAGCATTTT. Its translation: CASSKMTGGRGQPQHF.

The chain joins TRBV4-2 to TRBJ2-7; 14 bases fit TRBD2. This CDR3 has 17 residues. CDR1 and CDR2 (germline): LGHNA, YNFKEQ. V dropped 2 bases and J dropped 4; count of bases not matched to a gene: 7. The CDR3 sequence: CASSQSGLAGGNYEQYF. DNA for the CDR3: TGTGCCAGCAGCCAATCCGGACTAGCGGGAGGCAATTACGAGCAGTACTTC.

J is TRBJ2-7 and V is TRBV5-1; no clear D. Trimming cost V 0 bases and J 3 bases, with 7 bases left between them. Germline values: CDR1 SGHRS, CDR2 YFSETQ. The CDR3 is 13 residues long. CDR3 region: CASSLGQFYEQYF. In nucleotides, the CDR3 is TGCGCCAGCAGCTTGGGGCAGTTCTACGAGCAGTACTTC.

A word on this clone: The germline gene is not matched at one end of the junction; a read error may be the cause. The genes are TRBV19 and TRBJ1-5; no clear D. Per germline, CDR1 LNHDA and CDR2 SQIVND (reference sequence). The CDR3 is 13 residues long. The CDR3 is CASSINSNQAQHF. The DNA of the CDR3 is TGTGCCAGTAGTATTAACAGCAATCAGGCCCAGCATTTT.

This chain uses TRBV27 with TRBJ2-5, with 9 bases identical to TRBD2. The ends lost 3 bases at V and 5 bases at J; junction bases unmatched: 10. This CDR3 contains 16 residues. Per germline, CDR1 MNHEY and CDR2 SMNVEV (reference sequence). CDR3 region: CASSFWRGGSSETQYF. In nucleotides, the CDR3 is TGTGCCAGCAGTTTCTGGCGGGGGGGAAGCTCGGAGACCCAGTACTTC.